The next 15 T cell receptor beta chains were all read from a single sample in a study of blood T cell repertoires in COVID-19. The protocol was immunoSEQ multiplex PCR, while the TCRdb copy is restricted to in-frame clones and leaves out a portion. The sample consists of 200,000 to 300,000 clones, around 86% of them appearing once. The sequencing input was PBMCs or T cells enriched from blood (not recorded which). These receptors originate from a man in his forties who had recovered from COVID-19.

The rearrangement joins TRBV19 to TRBJ1-5; 8 positions match TRBD1. With V trimmed by 3 bases and J by 0 bases, 7 bases remained unmatched. The CDR3 has 17 residues. Germline CDR1 is LNHDA and CDR2 is SQIVND (reference sequence). In DNA form, the CDR3 reads TGTGCCAGTAGTATCCCGGGACAGGAGTATAGCAATCAGCCCCAGCATTTT. Translated, it gives CASSIPGQEYSNQPQHF.

The chain is built from TRBV7-9 and TRBJ1-2, with TRBD1 identical over 11 bases. The junction had 10 bases not matched to a gene; V was cut back by 5 bases and J by 5 bases. From germline, CDR1 is SEHNR and CDR2 FQNEAQ (reference sequence). This CDR3 is 16 amino acids long. The CDR3 DNA reads as TGTGCCAGCAGCGCGGATAGGGGACAGGGGGGGTATGGCTACACCTTC. As protein: CASSADRGQGGYGYTF.

This chain connects TRBV5-6 to TRBJ1-2, with unresolved D. The CDR3 has 15 residues. V lost 2 bases, J lost 1 base, and 12 bases lay in between. CDR1 and CDR2 from the germline V gene are SGHDT and YYEEEE. This CDR3 reads CASSFGSENNYGYTF. DNA for the CDR3: TGTGCCAGCAGCTTTGGTTCAGAAAATAACTATGGCTACACCTTC.

V is TRBV19 and J is TRBJ2-5; a weak D match, TRBD1 (6 bases). Germline-derived CDR1 and CDR2 are LNHDA and SQIVND (reference sequence). The V and J ends lost 0 bases and 1 base respectively, with 9 bases between them. This CDR3 is 15 amino acids long. The CDR3 DNA sequence: TGTGCCAGTAGTATAGATCAGACAGGCCAAGAGACCCAGTACTTC. Its protein product is CASSIDQTGQETQYF.

The chain is built from TRBV12-3 or TRBV12-4 and TRBJ2-1; 7 nucleotides match TRBD1. The CDR3 extends over 13 amino acids. Trimming at V came to 4 bases and at J to 9 bases, leaving 6 bases not matched to a gene. CDR3 sequence: CASSWGQLGEQFF. CDR3 DNA sequence: TGTGCCAGCAGTTGGGGACAGCTCGGTGAGCAGTTCTTC.

This chain uses TRBV28 with TRBJ1-1; D not certain. The V and J ends lost 4 bases and 0 bases respectively, with 6 bases between them. The CDR3 loop spans 13 amino acids. Germline V gives CDR1 MDHEN, CDR2 SYDVKM. The CDR3 sequence: CASSSSLNTEAFF. CDR3 sequence (DNA): TGTGCCAGCAGTTCTAGTTTGAACACTGAAGCTTTCTTT.

The chain has TRBV6-2 or TRBV6-3 and TRBJ1-5, with a tentative D call TRBD1 (6 bases). CDR3 size: 16 residues. Trimming removed 0 bases at V and 6 bases at J, with 15 bases between. Germline V gene sequence: CDR1 MNHEY, CDR2 SVGEGT. The CDR3 here is CASSYSLQGYSQPQHF. The CDR3 DNA is TGTGCCAGCAGTTACTCGCTACAGGGCTATAGTCAGCCCCAGCATTTT.

The J gene is TRBJ2-1, the V gene TRBV11-3; 14 bases agree with TRBD2. The junction had 13 bases not matched to a gene; V was cut back by 5 bases and J by 7 bases. The length of the CDR3 is 18 residues. Germline V gives CDR1 SGHNT, CDR2 YENEEA. CDR3 bases: TGTGCCAGCAGCCCCCGAAGGACTAGCGGGGGGCCTACTAATGAGCAGTTCTTC. Protein sequence: CASSPRRTSGGPTNEQFF.

The chain is built from TRBV4-1 and TRBJ2-5; 7 bases are shared with TRBD1. Germline trimming cut 2 bases from V and 5 bases from J; bases unmatched to any gene: 2. The length of the CDR3 is 13 residues. In germline, CDR1 is MGHRA, CDR2 YSYEKL. This CDR3 is CASSQRGHETQYF. The DNA for the CDR3 is TGCGCCAGCAGCCAAAGGGGGCATGAGACCCAGTACTTC.

V is TRBV5-4 and J is TRBJ1-6; D gene uncertain. The CDR3 extends over 12 amino acids. Germline V lookup: CDR1 SGHNT, CDR2 YYREEE (reference sequence). V was cut by 0 bases and J by 10 bases, with 5 bases left in between. CDR3 coding DNA: TGTGCCAGCAGCTTGGCACAATCACCCCTCCACTTT. This codes for CASSLAQSPLHF.

The V call is TRBV4-1, the J call TRBJ1-4; D possibly corresponds to TRBD1 (5 bases). From germline, CDR1 is MGHRA and CDR2 YSYEKL. The CDR3 extends over 14 amino acids. V was cut by 4 bases and J by 3 bases, with 9 bases left in between. CDR3: CASSPGDSNEKLFF. CDR3 nucleotides: TGCGCCAGCAGCCCCGGGGACTCTAATGAAAAACTGTTTTTT.

V usage is TRBV9 and J usage is TRBJ1-3; D uncertain. V lost 4 bases, J lost 4 bases, and 18 bases lay in between. This CDR3 has 16 residues. Germline assignment: CDR1 SGDLS and CDR2 YYNGEE. The CDR3 DNA reads as TGTGCCAGCAGCCTAGGATCGGGAGGCCTCGGAAACACCATATATTTT. Protein sequence: CASSLGSGGLGNTIYF.

A note on this clone: The same CDR3 arises from other DNA sequences in this sample as well. The chain joins TRBV4-2 to TRBJ2-7, with D possibly matching TRBD2 (5 bases). The CDR3 contains 14 residues. Germline assignment: CDR1 LGHNA and CDR2 YNFKEQ. V was pared by 1 base and J by 4 bases, with 11 bases between. The DNA for the CDR3 is TGTGCCAGCAGCCAAGGGAGCGGTGCGTACGAGCAGTACTTC. It yields the protein CASSQGSGAYEQYF.

This clone came up once. This chain's CDR3 is CASSSRPTSSNEQFF. CDR3 nucleotide sequence: TGTGCCAGCAGCTCGCGACCGACTAGTAGCAATGAGCAGTTCTTC. This sequence joins TRBV11-2 and TRBJ2-1, with a possible D match to TRBD2 (6 bases). Germline V CDR1 and CDR2: SGHAT, FQNNGV. Trimming pared 4 bases from V and 6 bases from J, leaving 16 bases between. This CDR3 is 15 amino acids long.

V and J are TRBV5-1 and TRBJ2-2; 8 bases match TRBD1. V was clipped by 5 bases and J by 6 bases; unmatched bases: 9. CDR3 length equals 15 residues. Germline assignment: CDR1 SGHRS and CDR2 YFSETQ. CDR3 sequence reads: CASRSVQGAAGELFF. In DNA form, the CDR3 reads TGCGCCAGCAGGTCGGTTCAGGGGGCAGCCGGGGAGCTGTTTTTT.